Below are 18 T cell receptor beta chains sequenced from a single sample in a study of graft-versus-host responses after intestinal transplantation. Their antigens are not known. Using immunoSEQ multiplex PCR, the repertoire was profiled, and TCRdb retains in-frame clones only, with some absent. Here the sample spans roughly 90,000 clones, more than 85% being singletons. The sequenced sample was unstimulated CD4+ T cells sorted from spleen or lymph node cells, obtained before transplant. The receptors were gathered from a human donor who was the organ donor for an intestinal transplant.

The chain carries TRBV5-5 and TRBJ2-5; 7 bases agree with TRBD2. This CDR3 is 14 amino acids long. Losses at the gene ends were 4 bases for V and 2 bases for J; bases not matched to a gene: 5. In germline, CDR1 is SGHKS, CDR2 YYEKEE (reference sequence). CDR3 sequence (DNA): TGTGCCAGCAGCGGGGACTACCTACAAGAGACCCAGTACTTC. This encodes CASSGDYLQETQYF.

The CDR3 nucleotides are TGTGCCAGCAGCTTAAACCCGACAGGGGGTGGATCACCCCTCCACTTT. This encodes CASSLNPTGGGSPLHF. V is TRBV7-3 and J is TRBJ1-6, with 9 bases identical to TRBD1. Germline V lookup: CDR1 SGHTA, CDR2 FQGTGA. This CDR3 comprises 16 residues. V shed 1 base, J shed 10 bases, and the junction held 8 bases outside the gene matches.

This chain links TRBV28 with TRBJ1-2; 8 positions agree with TRBD1. V was clipped by 3 bases and J by 7 bases; unmatched bases: 7. Germline V CDR1 and CDR2: MDHEN, SYDVKM. The CDR3 runs to 14 residues. For the CDR3, the DNA is TGTGCCAGCAGTTTGCAGGGGGCCTTCTCTGGCTACACCTTC. It is translated as CASSLQGAFSGYTF.

The chain joins TRBV11-2 to TRBJ2-7; no clear D gene. This CDR3 is built from 16 residues. Germline V gene lookup returns CDR1 SGHAT and CDR2 FQNNGV. The V end lost 3 bases, the J end lost 4 bases, and 19 bases lay between the germline ends. DNA for the CDR3: TGTGCCAGCAGCTTGGAAACAGAGTACATCGCGTACGAGCAGTACTTC. Protein product: CASSLETEYIAYEQYF.

V gene TRBV9 combines with J gene TRBJ1-5; TRBD1 matches 8 bases. CDR1 is SGDLS, CDR2 YYNGEE, per germline. The CDR3 is made up of 14 amino acids. The V segment lost 3 bases and the J segment 6 bases; nucleotides outside the gene matches: 5. The CDR3 loop is CASSAEQGGQPQHF. CDR3 bases: TGTGCCAGCAGCGCGGAACAGGGGGGTCAGCCCCAGCATTTT.

This clone was picked up one time. The gene calls are TRBV9 and TRBJ1-1; no clear D. Germline lookup yields CDR1 SGDLS and CDR2 YYNGEE. This CDR3 spans 13 amino acids. The V gene lost 2 bases and the J gene lost 0 bases, with 5 bases spanning the gap. The chain's CDR3 is CASSVQLNTEAFF. The CDR3, as DNA: TGTGCCAGCAGCGTTCAGTTGAACACTGAAGCTTTCTTT.

The rearrangement joins TRBV7-9 to TRBJ2-7, with TRBD2 identical over 8 bases. V was pared by 5 bases and J by 3 bases, with 15 bases of the junction left unmatched. Looked up from germline, CDR1 is SEHNR and CDR2 is FQNEAQ (reference sequence). The CDR3 length is 17 residues. CDR3 protein: CASSLRDVAGGFYEQYF. Here the CDR3 DNA reads TGTGCCAGCAGCCTAAGGGACGTGGCGGGAGGCTTCTACGAGCAGTACTTC.

The chain uses TRBV19 and TRBJ1-1; 8 nucleotides match TRBD1. J lost 5 bases, V lost 8 bases, and 7 bases had no gene match. The CDR3 has 13 amino acids. CDR1 is LNHDA, CDR2 SQIVND, per germline (reference sequence). The CDR3 spells CASHDRGGTEAFF. In DNA, the CDR3 is TGTGCCAGTCATGACAGGGGAGGAACTGAAGCTTTCTTT.

The chain uses TRBV19 and TRBJ1-5, with TRBD1 matching over 8 bases. The CDR3 spans 18 residues. Trimming took 4 bases from V and 11 from J; bases not matched to a gene: 22. The germline CDR1 and CDR2 sequences are LNHDA and SQIVND (reference sequence). CDR3 sequence reads: CASSTPSGQGSGPSAQHF. The CDR3 DNA reads TGTGCCAGTAGTACCCCCTCAGGACAGGGATCGGGGCCGAGCGCCCAGCATTTT.

The rearrangement joins TRBV18 to TRBJ1-1, with D unresolved. Trimming removed 2 bases from V and 2 bases from J, with 12 bases in between. The CDR3 runs to 15 residues. Germline V gene sequence: CDR1 KGHSH, CDR2 LQKENI. CDR3 protein: CASSPIGQVNTEAFF. CDR3 DNA: TGTGCCAGCTCACCAATTGGTCAGGTAAACACTGAAGCTTTCTTT.

This clone has only one observation. The rearrangement uses TRBV7-9 and TRBJ1-1; D is ambiguous. Germline V CDR1 and CDR2: SEHNR, FQNEAQ (reference sequence). V dropped 6 bases and J dropped 5 bases, with 13 bases sitting between them. CDR3 length equals 13 residues. The CDR3 here is CASRRLWRTEAFF. CDR3 in DNA: TGTGCCAGCAGACGACTCTGGCGGACTGAAGCTTTCTTT.

This chain uses TRBV13 with TRBJ1-2, with 7 bases identical to TRBD1. The germline V gene encodes CDR1 PRHDT and CDR2 FYEKMQ (reference sequence). The CDR3 is 14 residues long. Trimming removed 2 bases from V and 5 bases from J; junction bases left unmatched: 5. The CDR3: CASSLRQGQYGYTF. The CDR3 DNA is TGTGCCAGCAGCTTACGCCAGGGACAGTATGGCTACACCTTC.

This clone was seen a few times. This chain joins TRBV29-1 and TRBJ1-2; 9 bases map to TRBD1. This CDR3 comprises 14 residues. V shed 3 bases and J 4 bases; nucleotides not matched to a gene: 6. Germline V gives CDR1 SQVTM, CDR2 ANQGSEA. In nucleotides, the CDR3 is TGCAGCGTTGATAGGACAGGGGCACTCTATGGCTACACCTTC. It translates to CSVDRTGALYGYTF.

The gene calls are TRBV2 and TRBJ2-4; a weak D match, TRBD2 (5 bases). The germline V and J ends were trimmed by 1 base and 0 bases, with 13 bases remaining between them. The CDR3 totals 17 residues. Germline-derived CDR1 and CDR2 are SNHLY and FYNNEI. CDR3 DNA: TGTGCCAGCAGTGAAGGTAGAGGACTCTTAGCCAAAAACATTCAGTACTTC. Translation: CASSEGRGLLAKNIQYF.

V is TRBV28 and J is TRBJ2-1, with D perhaps matching TRBD1 (6 bases). Germline V lookup: CDR1 MDHEN, CDR2 SYDVKM. This CDR3 comprises 16 residues. With 6 bases removed from V and 2 bases from J, the gap between germline ends came to 17 bases. This CDR3 is CASRIFRGETYNEQFF. CDR3 nucleotides: TGTGCCAGCAGGATATTCAGGGGCGAAACCTACAATGAGCAGTTCTTC.

CDR3 sequence reads: CASSFHPPGGGELFF. DNA for the CDR3: TGTGCCAGCAGCTTTCACCCTCCGGGGGGCGGGGAGCTGTTTTTT. The chain recombines TRBV7-7 with TRBJ2-2, with 7 bases fitting TRBD2. CDR1 and CDR2 from the germline V gene are SSHAT and FNYEAQ (reference sequence). The CDR3 sequence is 15 residues long. V trimming: 3 bases; J trimming: 7 bases; junction bases outside the gene matches: 8.

The chain joins TRBV28 to TRBJ2-7, with 11 bases lining up with TRBD2. Germline CDR1 reads MDHEN; CDR2 reads SYDVKM. The CDR3 has 18 residues. After removal of 5 bases from V and 2 bases from J, the junction contained 14 bases not matched to a gene. CDR3 loop: CASSLLYRLAGNTYEQYF. The CDR3 DNA sequence: TGTGCCAGCAGTCTCTTATACCGACTAGCGGGGAATACCTACGAGCAGTACTTC.

CDR3 DNA: TGTGCCATCAGTGAGTCGAACCGGGTTCATGGCTACACCTTC. Amino acids: CAISESNRVHGYTF. This chain links TRBV10-3 with TRBJ1-2; the D is unclear. Trimming shortened V by 0 bases and J by 6 bases, and 11 bases separated the two germline ends. CDR1 and CDR2 from the germline V gene are ENHRY and SYGVKD. The CDR3 is 14 amino acids.